The 16 T cell receptor beta chains below were found in one sample sequenced in a study of early T cells in non-severe SARS-CoV-2 infection. TCRdb passed the 5' RACE reads through MiXCR, listing each CDR3 protein once. The sample yields roughly 56,000 distinct CDR3 sequences, more than 9.5% seen once. The sequenced material came from whole blood. These TCRs come from an adult who was a healthcare worker with PCR-confirmed SARS-CoV-2 infection or an uninfected control (not recorded which).

Ten or more counts support this clonotype. This chain uses TRBV6-5 with TRBJ1-3, with unresolved D. V was shortened by 0 bases and J by 2 bases, with 11 bases between the two germline ends. The CDR3 consists of 16 residues. Germline V gene sequence: CDR1 MNHEY, CDR2 SVGAGI. The CDR3 reads CASSYSRQRPGNTIYF. CDR3 coding DNA: TGTGCCAGCAGTTACTCGCGTCAGAGGCCTGGAAACACCATATATTTT.

There are many counts of this clonotype. The V call is TRBV28, the J call TRBJ2-7, with no clear D. The V end lost 3 bases, the J end lost 4 bases, and 16 bases lay between the germline ends. The germline gives CDR1 MDHEN, CDR2 SYDVKM. The CDR3 runs 15 residues. In nucleotides, the CDR3 is TGTGCCAGCAGTTTCCTGGGTAGGGTCGGGTACGAGCAGTACTTC. Amino acid sequence: CASSFLGRVGYEQYF. The complete variable domain, with remaining parts taken from reference TRBV28 and TRBJ2-7, reads DVKVTQSSRYLVKRTGEKVFLECVQDMDHENMFWYRQDPGLGLRLIYFSYDVKMKEKGDIPEGYSVSREKKERFSLILESASTNQTSMYLCASSFLGRVGYEQYFGPGTRLTVT.

This clonotype has at least ten counts. The J gene is TRBJ2-2, the V gene TRBV7-3; 7 bases agree with TRBD1. The length of the CDR3 is 15 residues. Per the germline V gene, CDR1 is SGHTA and CDR2 is FQGTGA. V gave up 4 bases and J gave up 0 bases; unmatched junction bases: 2. The CDR3 loop reads CASSSGTANTGELFF. The CDR3 bases are TGTGCCAGCAGCTCCGGGACAGCGAACACCGGGGAGCTGTTTTTT.

This clonotype has at least ten counts. The J gene is TRBJ1-2, the V gene TRBV6-1; no definite D call. Germline values: CDR1 MNHNS, CDR2 SASEGT. V lost 8 bases and J lost 1, with 8 bases in between. CDR3 size: 12 residues. CDR3 in DNA: TGTGCCAGCCTCGGAAATAACTATGGCTACACCTTC. Residues: CASLGNNYGYTF.

A few counts support this clonotype. The chain recombines TRBV20-1 with TRBJ2-1, with TRBD1 as a possible D gene (6 bases). Deletions cut 6 bases from V and 0 bases from J, with 18 bases between. The germline gives CDR1 DFQATT, CDR2 SNEGSKA (reference sequence). This CDR3 contains 16 residues. The DNA of the CDR3 is TGCAGTGCCCCAAGGACAGTTGCGAGCTCCTACAATGAGCAGTTCTTC. Translation gives CSAPRTVASSYNEQFF.

V is TRBV7-2 and J is TRBJ2-7, with D tentatively TRBD2 (5 bases). Looked up from germline, CDR1 is SGHTA and CDR2 is FQGNSA. This CDR3 has 13 amino acids. Deletions cut 6 bases from V and 1 base from J, with 10 bases between. The CDR3 protein is CASRSGESYEQYF. Written as DNA, the CDR3 is TGTGCCAGCAGATCCGGGGAGTCCTACGAGCAGTACTTC.

This clonotype was observed a handful of times. This chain connects TRBV18 to TRBJ2-3, with D possibly being TRBD2 (5 bases). The CDR3 is 16 residues long. The germline V gene has CDR1 KGHSH and CDR2 LQKENI. V lost 3 bases to trimming and J lost 0 bases, with 13 bases between them. CDR3 bases: TGTGCCAGCTCACCGACCTTAGCGCAGAGCACAGATACGCAGTATTTT. It codes for CASSPTLAQSTDTQYF.

This clonotype was picked up many times. The chain has TRBV4-3 and TRBJ2-7; TRBD2 is a possible D gene (6 bases). V lost 4 bases and J lost 2, with 12 bases in between. Germline CDR1 is LGHNA and CDR2 is YSLEER. The CDR3 spans 14 residues. The chain's CDR3 is CASSPRDSTYEQYF. CDR3 DNA: TGCGCCAGCAGCCCGCGGGACTCCACCTACGAGCAGTACTTC.

In nucleotides, the CDR3 is TGCAGCGTGACAGGGATAAGTTTCAACATTCAGTACTTC. This translates into CSVTGISFNIQYF. The rearrangement uses TRBV29-1 and TRBJ2-4, with TRBD1 matching over 7 bases. This CDR3 has 13 amino acids. The germline V gene has CDR1 SQVTM and CDR2 ANQGSEA. With V trimmed by 6 bases and J by 7 bases, 9 bases remained unmatched.

This clonotype has ten or more counts. The V gene is TRBV2, the J gene TRBJ2-1, with 10 nucleotides matching TRBD2. CDR3 size: 16 residues. Unmatched junction bases numbered 10, after V lost 6 bases and J lost 5 bases. Germline CDR1 reads SNHLY; CDR2 reads FYNNEI. CDR3: CASRPRRLAGNNEQFF. CDR3 coding DNA: TGTGCCAGCAGACCCCGGCGACTAGCGGGCAACAATGAGCAGTTCTTC.

This clonotype came up many times. V is TRBV7-3 and J is TRBJ1-1; D ambiguous. This CDR3 region has 15 residues. CDR1 and CDR2 from the germline V gene are SGHTA and FQGTGA. The V gene lost 4 bases and the J gene lost 0 bases, with 12 bases spanning the gap. The CDR3 region has the DNA TGTGCCAGCAGCTCTTCCCCCTCCATGAACACTGAAGCTTTCTTT. It codes for CASSSSPSMNTEAFF.

This clonotype was observed at least ten times. V is TRBV6-1 and J is TRBJ2-7; D might be TRBD2 (5 bases). Germline assignment: CDR1 MNHNS and CDR2 SASEGT. The V end was cut by 10 bases, the J end by 6 bases, with 22 bases between. This CDR3 is 14 amino acids long. CDR3 nucleotides: TGTGCCACCCTCTTTACCAGGAGAGGGTCCGAGCAGTACTTC. Translated: CATLFTRRGSEQYF.

The table lists this clonotype with a few counts. This chain connects TRBV11-2 to TRBJ2-3; D unresolved. Germline-derived CDR1 and CDR2 are SGHAT and FQNNGV. V was cut by 7 bases and J by 1 base, with 12 bases left in between. CDR3 length: 14 amino acids. For the CDR3, the DNA is TGTGCCAGCACCATGGATGGGCGCACAGATACGCAGTATTTT. Encoded protein: CASTMDGRTDTQYF.

This clonotype came up many times. The chain has TRBV29-1 and TRBJ1-2; 7 nucleotides match TRBD1. The CDR3 extends over 13 amino acids. V trimming: 5 bases; J trimming: 3 bases; junction bases outside the gene matches: 6. Germline V gives CDR1 SQVTM, CDR2 ANQGSEA. Written as DNA, the CDR3 is TGCAGCGTTAAAGGGGGCAATGACTATGGCTACACCTTC. This encodes CSVKGGNDYGYTF.

This clonotype has more than one count but fewer than ten. The CDR3: CASRLSFSGANVLTF. CDR3 bases: TGTGCCAGCAGGTTATCTTTCTCTGGGGCCAACGTCCTGACTTTC. The chain employs TRBV7-9 and TRBJ2-6; D is unclear. Germline CDR1 SEHNR, CDR2 FQNEAQ (reference sequence). The CDR3 is made up of 15 amino acids. The V end lost 6 bases, the J end lost 0 bases, and 9 bases lay between the germline ends.

This clonotype came up many times. This chain uses TRBV11-2 with TRBJ2-4; D is ambiguous. The CDR3 has 11 amino acids. V dropped 0 bases and J dropped 6 bases, with 0 bases sitting between them. Per germline, CDR1 SGHAT and CDR2 FQNNGV. The CDR3 DNA sequence: TGTGCCAGCAGCTTAGAAAACATTCAGTACTTC. Protein product: CASSLENIQYF.